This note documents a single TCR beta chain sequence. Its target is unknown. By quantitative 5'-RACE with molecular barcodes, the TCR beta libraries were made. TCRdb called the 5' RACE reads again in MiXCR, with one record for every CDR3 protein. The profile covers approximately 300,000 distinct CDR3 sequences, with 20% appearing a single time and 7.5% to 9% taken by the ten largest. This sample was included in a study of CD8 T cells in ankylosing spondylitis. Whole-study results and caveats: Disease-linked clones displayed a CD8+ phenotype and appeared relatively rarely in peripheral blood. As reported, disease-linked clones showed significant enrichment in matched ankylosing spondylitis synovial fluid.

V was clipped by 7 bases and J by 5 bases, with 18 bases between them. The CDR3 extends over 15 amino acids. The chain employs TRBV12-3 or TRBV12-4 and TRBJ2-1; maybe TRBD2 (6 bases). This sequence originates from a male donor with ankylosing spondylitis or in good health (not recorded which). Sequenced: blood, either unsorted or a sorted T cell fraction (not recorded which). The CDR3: CASTTPRGGNNEQFF. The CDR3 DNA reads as TGTGCCAGCACCACCCCGAGGGGCGGGAACAATGAGCAGTTCTTC.